This T cell receptor beta chain originates from a study of blood T cell repertoires in COVID-19. About the research overall: Samples of COVID-19 (acute and convalescent) were obtained from the United States, Italy and Spain. The analysed material was cDNA or gDNA that came from T cells, B-cell-depleted T cells, or PBMCs.

Germline lookup yields CDR1 SGHVS and CDR2 FNYEAQ. Trimming removed 0 bases at V and 6 bases at J, with 11 bases between. The CDR3 spans 15 residues. Clones were read by immunoSEQ multiplex PCR, and TCRdb kept only the in-frame ones, dropping some. This table holds 170,000 or so clones, roughly 84% found once. The receptor was derived from a woman aged 60-75 years with acute or convalescent COVID-19. The sample was peripheral blood. The chain has TRBV7-6 and TRBJ1-4, with D tentatively TRBD1 (6 bases). Written as DNA, the CDR3 is TGTGCCAGCAGCTTAGCCGGGGGGCGCGATGAAAAACTGTTTTTT. Protein product: CASSLAGGRDEKLFF. Looking up the rest from reference TRBV7-6 and TRBJ1-4 gives the full variable domain: GAGVSQSPRYKVTKRGQDVALRCDPISGHVSLYWYRQALGQGPEFLTYFNYEAQQDKSGLPNDRFSAERPEGSISTLTIQRTEQRDSAMYRCASSLAGGRDEKLFFGSGTQLSVL.